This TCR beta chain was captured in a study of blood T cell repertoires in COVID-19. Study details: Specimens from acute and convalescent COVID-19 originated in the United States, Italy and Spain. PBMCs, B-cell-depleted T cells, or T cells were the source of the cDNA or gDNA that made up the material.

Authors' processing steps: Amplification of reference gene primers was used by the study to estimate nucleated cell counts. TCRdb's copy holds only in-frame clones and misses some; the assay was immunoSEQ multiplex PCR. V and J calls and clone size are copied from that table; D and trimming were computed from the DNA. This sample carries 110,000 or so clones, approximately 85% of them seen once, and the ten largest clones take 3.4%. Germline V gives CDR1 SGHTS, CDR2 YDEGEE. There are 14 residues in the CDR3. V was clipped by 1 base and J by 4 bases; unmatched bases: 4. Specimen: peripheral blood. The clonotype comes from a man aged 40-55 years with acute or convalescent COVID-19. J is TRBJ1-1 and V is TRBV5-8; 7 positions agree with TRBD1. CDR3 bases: TGTGCCAGCAGCTTGCTACAGGGGCGCACTGAAGCTTTCTTT. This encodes CASSLLQGRTEAFF.